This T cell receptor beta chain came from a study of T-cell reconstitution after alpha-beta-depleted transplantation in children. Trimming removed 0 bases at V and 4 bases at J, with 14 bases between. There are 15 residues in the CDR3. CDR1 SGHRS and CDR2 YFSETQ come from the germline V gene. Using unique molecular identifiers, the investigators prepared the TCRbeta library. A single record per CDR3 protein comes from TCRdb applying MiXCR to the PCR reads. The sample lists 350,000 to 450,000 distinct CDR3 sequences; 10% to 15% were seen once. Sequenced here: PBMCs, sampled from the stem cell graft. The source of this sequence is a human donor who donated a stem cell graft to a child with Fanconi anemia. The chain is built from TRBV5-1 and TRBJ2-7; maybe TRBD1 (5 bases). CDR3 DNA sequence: TGCGCCAGCAGCTTGGAGCCAGGGCCAGGATACGAGCAGTACGTC. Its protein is CASSLEPGPGYEQYV.